One sample yielded the 23 T cell receptor beta chains listed below, sequenced in a study of CD8+ T cells in alopecia areata. Time point specified: mouse skin 3 weeks after grafting. Investigators isolated RNA and reverse transcribed it into cDNA to act as the sequencing template. The method was immunoSEQ multiplex PCR; TCRdb's version includes in-frame clones alone and lacks a portion of them. Altogether roughly 3,200 clones were found in the sample, and no singletons occur. The material sequenced was skin, taken at week 3. The receptors were sampled from a C3H/HeJ mouse with alopecia areata. For this strain, the MHC haplotype corresponds to H2-k.

This clone was found a few times. The gene symbols are mouse symbols. The sequenced fragment ends 4 residues before the CDR3 boundary, so the rest is inferred from the germline J gene. This chain connects TRBV13-2 to TRBJ1-1; the match to TRBD1 covers 10 bases. Per germline, CDR1 NNHNN and CDR2 SYGAGS (reference sequence). The CDR3 is made up of 12 amino acids. The part of the CDR3 DNA that was read is TGTGCCAGCGGGGGGACAGGGGAA. It translates to CASGGTGE. The CDR3 in its entirety is CASGGTGEEVFF.

By its share, this clone is medium-sized (0.01 to 0.1%). These gene names are mouse names. The missing CDR3 end, 4 residues past where the read stops, is filled in from the germline J gene. V usage is TRBV1 and J usage is TRBJ2-3; 11 bases line up with TRBD2. CDR3 length: 15 amino acids. Germline V gene lookup returns CDR1 NSQYPW and CDR2 LRSPGD (reference sequence). The J segment lost 2 bases and the V segment lost 3 bases, leaving 1 base of the junction unmatched. The covered CDR3 bases are TGCACCTGCAGTGCGGGACTGGGGGATGCAGAA. Translation: CTCSAGLGDAE. The full CDR3 reads CTCSAGLGDAETLYF.

This clone was counted ten times or more. These gene names are mouse names. Read sequence stops 4 residues before the CDR3 end, and the germline J gene provides the missing end. The V gene is TRBV5, the J gene TRBJ2-7; 9 bases are shared with TRBD1. J lost 0 bases, V lost 0 bases, and 3 bases had no gene match. The CDR3 spans 16 residues. The germline V gene has CDR1 LGHNA and CDR2 YNLKQL (reference sequence). CDR3 DNA (partial): TGTGCCAGCAGCCAAGAGGGGACAGGGCCCTCCTAT. This sequence encodes CASSQEGTGPSY. The complete CDR3 sequence is CASSQEGTGPSYEQYF.

At least ten counts were recorded for this clone. Gene names and germline match the mouse. The read ends 4 residues shy of where the CDR3 ends; the end is completed using the germline J gene. J is TRBJ2-1 and V is TRBV13-1; 11 bases are a match to TRBD2. The CDR3 is made up of 15 amino acids. The ends lost 2 bases at V and 6 bases at J; junction bases unmatched: 4. Germline CDR1 NSHNY, CDR2 SYGAGN. This CDR3 reads CASSETGGALAEQFF. Partial CDR3 DNA: TGTGCCAGCAGTGAAACTGGGGGGGCGCTTGCT.

This clone has at least ten counts. Each gene name is a mouse one. CDR3 region: CASGQTGAYAEQFF. The sequenced CDR3 bases are TGTGCCAGCGGTCAGACTGGGGCGTATGCT. The J gene is TRBJ2-1, the V gene TRBV13-2, with 8 bases identical to TRBD2. The read stops 4 residues short of the end of the CDR3; the missing end is completed from the germline J gene. The junction had 4 bases not matched to a gene; V was cut back by 4 bases and J by 4 bases. Germline CDR1 is NNHNN and CDR2 is SYGAGS (reference sequence). The CDR3 has 14 amino acids.

This clone was seen repeatedly, ten times or more. Here the gene names and germline are mouse. With the read ending 4 residues before the CDR3 end, the germline J gene is used to fill in that end. J is TRBJ2-2 and V is TRBV19; D may be TRBD1 (6 bases). This CDR3 is built from 16 residues. CDR1 is FNHDT and CDR2 is SITEND in the germline V gene (reference sequence). The germline V and J ends were trimmed by 2 bases and 1 base, with 12 bases remaining between them. CDR3 amino acids: CASSIFQGINTGQLYF. The CDR3 DNA, read in part, is TGTGCCAGCAGTATCTTTCAGGGGATAAACACCGGG.

With regard to this clone: Gene names refer to mouse genes. The CDR3 end falls 4 residues outside the read, so it is completed with the germline J gene. The chain links TRBV19 to TRBJ1-2; D is ambiguous. The length of the CDR3 is 14 residues. V was cut by 4 bases and J by 0 bases, with 10 bases left in between. The germline gives CDR1 FNHDT, CDR2 SITEND (reference sequence). The part of the CDR3 DNA that was read is TGTGCCAGCAGTTCCGACACAGCAAACTCC. It yields the protein CASSSDTANS. The full CDR3 protein is CASSSDTANSDYTF.

This clone has at least ten counts. The gene names given are mouse names. Coverage ceases 4 residues before the CDR3 finishes, and the germline J gene fills in the end. V gene TRBV19 combines with J gene TRBJ2-4, with unresolved D. Deletions cut 0 bases from V and 1 base from J, with 6 bases between. The germline V gene encodes CDR1 FNHDT and CDR2 SITEND (reference sequence). The CDR3 is 14 residues long. The CDR3 reads CASSIGHGQNTLYF. CDR3 DNA, as far as it was read: TGTGCCAGCAGTATAGGACATGGTCAAAAC.

This clone was counted many times. The gene names given are mouse names. The read gets to within 4 residues of the CDR3 end, and the germline J gene fills in the rest. This sequence joins TRBV13-2 and TRBJ2-7; 7 bases are shared with TRBD2. This CDR3 has 13 residues. V was clipped by 5 bases and J by 0 bases; unmatched bases: 2. The germline V gene has CDR1 NNHNN and CDR2 SYGAGS (reference sequence). CDR3 bases read: TGTGCCAGCGGGGACTGGCTCTCCTAT. This translates into CASGDWLSY. The CDR3 in its entirety is CASGDWLSYEQYF.

This clone was found many times. Here the gene names and germline are mouse. The sequenced fragment ends 4 residues before the CDR3 boundary, so the rest is inferred from the germline J gene. The chain links TRBV13-1 to TRBJ2-4; D is unresolved. From germline, CDR1 is NSHNY and CDR2 SYGAGN. This CDR3 comprises 12 residues. The V end was cut by 7 bases, the J end by 1 base, with 7 bases between. The CDR3 bases that were read are TGTGCCAGCTTGGGTGGTCAAAAC. Translated, it gives CASLGGQN. The full-length CDR3 reads as CASLGGQNTLYF.

As for this clone: The genes are named according to mouse. With the read ending 4 residues before the CDR3 end, the germline J gene is used to fill in that end. The rearrangement joins TRBV13-3 to TRBJ2-7; 13 bases line up with TRBD2. The CDR3 runs 16 residues. Trimming at V came to 4 bases and at J to 0 bases, leaving 4 bases not matched to a gene. CDR1 is NNHDY and CDR2 is SYVADS in the germline V gene. The covered CDR3 bases are TGTGCCAGCAGTCTTAGGGACTGGGGGGGCTCCTAT. Amino acid sequence: CASSLRDWGGSY. The full CDR3 is CASSLRDWGGSYEQYF.

This clone was seen repeatedly, ten times or more. Gene names are the mouse ones. The read terminates 4 residues ahead of where the CDR3 ends, so the germline J gene completes it. The chain carries TRBV17 and TRBJ2-4; 8 positions match TRBD1. Germline V gives CDR1 MNHDT, CDR2 YYDKIL. This CDR3 contains 12 residues. CDR3: CASSRGLNTLYF. The covered CDR3 bases are TGTGCTAGCAGCAGGGGGCTGAAC.

There are a few counts of this clone. Relative to the germline gene, one junction end is altered; a read error may explain this. All gene names here are mouse names. The read is 4 residues too short to cover the CDR3 end, so that end is filled in from the germline J gene. The J gene is TRBJ2-1, the V gene TRBV19, with TRBD2 matching over 9 bases. Germline loops: CDR1 FNHDT, CDR2 SITEND (reference sequence). The CDR3 is 17 residues long. CDR3 protein: CTSSIDPGGGNYAEQFF. The part of the CDR3 DNA that was read is TGTACCAGCAGTATAGACCCTGGGGGGGGTAACTATGCT.

Note on this clone: Gene names and germline refer to mouse. The CDR3 extends 4 residues past the end of the read, so its final part is completed from the germline J gene. V is TRBV16 and J is TRBJ2-4; 9 bases map to TRBD2. Germline V gene lookup returns CDR1 SGHSA and CDR2 FRNQAP. Trimming cost V 0 bases and J 2 bases; bases outside gene matches: 9. The CDR3 contains 18 residues. The CDR3 loop reads CASSLDWWGGADQNTLYF. The CDR3 DNA, read in part, is TGTGCAAGCAGCTTAGATTGGTGGGGGGGCGCAGATCAAAAC. Using reference TRBV16 and TRBJ2-4 for the parts outside the CDR3, the full variable domain is NAGVIQTPRHKVTGKGQEATLWCEPISGHSAVFWYRQTIVQGLEFLTYFRNQAPIDDSGMPKERFSAQMPNQSHSTLKIQSTQPQDSAVYLCASSLDWWGGADQNTLYFGAGTRLSVL.

Concerning this clone itself: Gene names denote mouse genes. The CDR3 is cut off 4 residues early in the read; its end comes from the germline J gene. This chain joins TRBV31 and TRBJ2-5; TRBD1 matches 10 bases. CDR3 size: 16 residues. Germline CDR1 and CDR2: GKSSPN and SITVG. V gave up 3 bases and J gave up 1 base; unmatched junction bases: 7. The CDR3 reads CAWSRQGASDQDTQYF. The CDR3 bases that were read are TGTGCCTGGAGCCGACAGGGGGCAAGCGACCAAGAC.

In its sample, this clone ranks as medium-sized. Mouse names are used for the genes. The CDR3 is cut off 4 residues early in the read; its end comes from the germline J gene. This chain uses TRBV13-1 with TRBJ1-2, with D possibly matching TRBD1 (5 bases). V was pared by 0 bases and J by 0 bases, with 9 bases between. The CDR3 is made up of 15 amino acids. The germline V gene has CDR1 NSHNY and CDR2 SYGAGN. The covered CDR3 bases are TGTGCCAGCAGTGATGCGGGGGGAGCAAACTCC. Encoded protein: CASSDAGGANS. The entire CDR3 is CASSDAGGANSDYTF.

This clone was seen only a few times. Gene and germline names: mouse. With the read ending 4 residues before the CDR3 end, the germline J gene is used to fill in that end. The same CDR3 also results from other DNA sequences found in this sample. The chain recombines TRBV17 with TRBJ2-5, with a weak D call TRBD2 (6 bases). Trimming shortened V by 3 bases and J by 3 bases, and 10 bases separated the two germline ends. This CDR3 contains 14 residues. Germline-derived CDR1 and CDR2 are MNHDT and YYDKIL. The CDR3: CASSRGGGQDTQYF. CDR3 DNA (partial): TGTGCTAGCAGTAGGGGGGGTGGACAAGAC.

This clone was observed a few times. Mouse germline and gene names are used. The read ends 4 residues shy of where the CDR3 ends; the end is completed using the germline J gene. The chain is built from TRBV2 and TRBJ2-5, with a possible D match to TRBD1 (6 bases). Trimming took 0 bases from V and 0 from J, leaving 10 bases between them. This CDR3 has 16 amino acids. The germline V gene has CDR1 LGHNA and CDR2 YSYQKL. CDR3 DNA, as far as it was read: TGTGCCAGCAGCCAAGAGAGGACAGATAACCAAGAC. Translation gives CASSQERTDNQD. The complete CDR3 protein is CASSQERTDNQDTQYF.

This clone has a handful of counts. The gene names given are mouse names. The missing CDR3 end, 4 residues past where the read stops, is filled in from the germline J gene. This sequence joins TRBV13-1 and TRBJ2-4; the match to TRBD2 covers 8 bases. CDR3 length: 13 amino acids. Germline CDR1 is NSHNY and CDR2 is SYGAGN. The CDR3 loop reads CASTLDWGNTLYF. The DNA read from the CDR3 is TGTGCCAGCACCCTCGACTGGGGAAAC.

This clone was picked up many times. Gene names are mouse gene names. The sequence runs out 4 residues before the end of the CDR3; the remainder is reconstructed from the germline J gene. This chain joins TRBV13-2 and TRBJ2-7; D remains ambiguous. V shed 2 bases and J shed 3 bases, with 3 bases lying between them. CDR1 NNHNN and CDR2 SYGAGS come from the germline V gene (reference sequence). The CDR3 covers 11 residues. CDR3 bases read: TGTGCCAGCGGTGACAGCTAT. Protein product: CASGDSY. The CDR3 as a whole reads CASGDSYEQYF.

This clone has a handful of counts. The germline and genes are mouse ones. The sequenced part of the CDR3 DNA is TGTGCCAGCGGTGACCCTCGGGACTGGGGGCTCTAT. Protein: CASGDPRDWGLY. The entire CDR3 is CASGDPRDWGLYEQYF. The chain has TRBV13-2 and TRBJ2-7, with 11 positions matching TRBD2. The CDR3 goes on 4 residues after the read ends, and that part is filled in from the germline J gene. The germline V gene encodes CDR1 NNHNN and CDR2 SYGAGS (reference sequence). The V segment lost 2 bases and the J segment 3 bases; nucleotides outside the gene matches: 7. The CDR3 sequence is 16 residues long.

By share, this clone counts as medium-sized (0.01 to 0.1%). Mouse gene names and germline throughout. Coverage ceases 4 residues before the CDR3 finishes, and the germline J gene fills in the end. The rearrangement joins TRBV19 to TRBJ1-2; perhaps TRBD1 as D (6 bases). The CDR3 length is 14 residues. Deletions cut 4 bases from V and 0 bases from J, with 10 bases between. Germline CDR1 reads FNHDT; CDR2 reads SITEND (reference sequence). The CDR3 sequence is CASSRDNSNSDYTF. The part of the CDR3 DNA that was read is TGTGCCAGCAGTCGGGACAATTCAAACTCC.

This clone counts as medium-sized (0.01 to 0.1%). Gene labels here are mouse ones. The CDR3 end falls 4 residues outside the read, so it is completed with the germline J gene. The chain links TRBV19 to TRBJ2-7; D is unresolved. V was shortened by 6 bases and J by 0 bases, with 16 bases between the two germline ends. Germline V lookup: CDR1 FNHDT, CDR2 SITEND (reference sequence). The CDR3 sequence is 15 residues long. Incomplete CDR3 DNA: TGTGCCAGCAATCTATACGGCAGGAGCTCCTAT. It is translated as CASNLYGRSSY. In full, the CDR3 is CASNLYGRSSYEQYF.